This entry lists 17 T cell receptor beta chains sequenced from one sample in a study of T cell changes during pregnancy in multiple sclerosis. Some clones are missing from TCRdb's copy, which holds only in-frame ones; the method was immunoSEQ multiplex PCR. This sample has over 45,000 clones; 89% occur once, and the top ten carry about 1.8%. The sequences come from peripheral blood, collected after pregnancy. The receptors stem from a female donor with multiple sclerosis, enrolled in a pregnancy study.

Only a few counts were recorded for this clone. The chain combines TRBV14 with TRBJ1-2, with unresolved D. The CDR3 consists of 13 residues. V was clipped by 3 bases and J by 0 bases, with 5 bases between them. CDR1 is SGHDN and CDR2 is FVKESK in the germline V gene. CDR3 residues: CASSQGANYGYTF. DNA of the CDR3: TGTGCCAGCAGCCAGGGAGCTAACTATGGCTACACCTTC.

The rearrangement links TRBV9 to TRBJ2-1; 8 nucleotides agree with TRBD2. The trim removed 4 bases at V and 2 bases at J, leaving 5 bases unmatched. Germline CDR1 is SGDLS and CDR2 is YYNGEE. The CDR3 contains 15 residues. CDR3 amino acids: CASSPGTRAYNEQFF. DNA of the CDR3: TGTGCCAGCAGCCCCGGGACTAGAGCCTACAATGAGCAGTTCTTC.

The genes are TRBV6-1 and TRBJ2-7, with 7 bases identical to TRBD2. CDR1 is MNHNS and CDR2 is SASEGT in the germline V gene. The CDR3 is made up of 12 amino acids. The CDR3 protein is CVSRGEAYEQYF. DNA for the CDR3: TGTGTCTCCCGGGGGGAAGCCTACGAGCAGTACTTC.

The J gene is TRBJ1-1, the V gene TRBV5-1; possibly TRBD1 for D (5 bases). From germline, CDR1 is SGHRS and CDR2 YFSETQ. The CDR3 is 15 residues long. Trimming left V 4 bases short and J 3 bases short, with 16 bases between. The CDR3 DNA follows: TGCGCCAGCAGCGCGGACATTCTAGGTGACACTGAAGCTTTCTTT. It codes for CASSADILGDTEAFF.

V usage is TRBV5-8 and J usage is TRBJ1-5; no reliable D call. CDR3 length equals 17 residues. V was cut by 0 bases and J by 2 bases, with 15 bases left in between. CDR1 and CDR2 from the germline V gene are SGHTS and YDEGEE. The CDR3 reads CASSLGWRREGNQPQHF. Here the CDR3 DNA reads TGTGCCAGCAGCTTGGGGTGGAGGCGTGAAGGCAATCAGCCCCAGCATTTT.

CDR3 nucleotide sequence: TGCGCCAGCAGCCAAGATATGGGGAGTTCTGGAAACACCATATATTTT. It encodes CASSQDMGSSGNTIYF. The V call is TRBV4-3, the J call TRBJ1-3; no clear D. The V end was cut by 0 bases, the J end by 1 base, with 10 bases between. Germline V gene lookup returns CDR1 LGHNA and CDR2 YSLEER. The CDR3 has 16 amino acids.

This chain uses TRBV12-5 with TRBJ2-1; tentative D call: TRBD2 (6 bases). V was shortened by 3 bases and J by 0 bases, with 12 bases between the two germline ends. Germline lookup yields CDR1 LGHNT and CDR2 FRNRAP. The CDR3 is made up of 16 amino acids. Written as DNA, the CDR3 is TGTGCTAGTGGTTTTGGGGGGAGTAGCTCCTACAATGAGCAGTTCTTC. It is translated as CASGFGGSSSYNEQFF.

The chain has TRBV7-9 and TRBJ1-2; perhaps TRBD1 as D (5 bases). V lost 3 bases and J lost 4, with 15 bases in between. This CDR3 contains 15 residues. Germline CDR1 and CDR2: SEHNR and FQNEAQ (reference sequence). The CDR3 DNA is TGTGCCAGCAGCTTTGGGGAAGACAGATTCTATGGCTACACCTTC. As protein: CASSFGEDRFYGYTF.

The chain is built from TRBV6-6 and TRBJ2-2; the D gene is possibly TRBD2 (7 bases). In germline, CDR1 is MNHNY, CDR2 SVGAGI (reference sequence). V was trimmed by 5 bases and J by 5 bases, leaving 15 bases between them. The CDR3 sequence is 15 residues long. This chain's CDR3 is CASSPGGPGTGELFF. The DNA for the CDR3 is TGTGCCAGCAGTCCCGGGGGGCCTGGGACCGGGGAGCTGTTTTTT.

This clone is a singleton in its sample. The chain combines TRBV4-1 with TRBJ2-5; 9 bases map to TRBD1. The ends lost 1 base at V and 5 bases at J; junction bases unmatched: 8. CDR1 MGHRA and CDR2 YSYEKL come from the germline V gene. This CDR3 comprises 16 residues. This CDR3 reads CASSQVSWTGEETQYF. The DNA for the CDR3 is TGCGCCAGCAGCCAAGTCTCTTGGACAGGGGAGGAGACCCAGTACTTC.

The V and J genes are TRBV28 and TRBJ2-3; D possibly corresponds to TRBD1 (6 bases). The V end lost 0 bases, the J end lost 2 bases, and 12 bases lay between the germline ends. The CDR3 covers 16 residues. Germline CDR1 and CDR2: MDHEN and SYDVKM. This chain's CDR3 is CASSLWETGNTDTQYF. The CDR3 DNA sequence: TGTGCCAGCAGTTTATGGGAGACAGGCAACACAGATACGCAGTATTTT.

The rearrangement links TRBV6-1 to TRBJ1-5; D unclear. Germline CDR1 MNHNS, CDR2 SASEGT. The CDR3 totals 15 residues. V lost 8 bases and J 9 bases, leaving 23 bases between the germline ends. The chain's CDR3 is CASAPGRRMLWPQHF. CDR3 DNA sequence: TGTGCCAGCGCCCCCGGGAGACGGATGCTTTGGCCCCAGCATTTT.

This sequence joins TRBV5-6 and TRBJ2-7; 11 bases fit TRBD2. Germline values: CDR1 SGHDT, CDR2 YYEEEE. This CDR3 region has 15 residues. V trimming: 2 bases; J trimming: 2 bases; junction bases outside the gene matches: 3. The CDR3 nucleotides are TGTGCCAGCAGCTTCGGACTAGCGGGCGCCTACGAGCAGTACTTC. This gives the protein CASSFGLAGAYEQYF.

The V and J genes are TRBV10-3 and TRBJ1-2; TRBD1 matches 7 bases. CDR1 and CDR2 from the germline V gene are ENHRY and SYGVKD. The V gene end was trimmed by 8 bases and the J gene end by 3 bases; junction bases not matched to a gene: 15. CDR3 length: 16 residues. In nucleotides, the CDR3 is TGTGCCATCCGATCGGCCAGACAGGGTGTAGACTATGGCTACACCTTC. It codes for CAIRSARQGVDYGYTF.

This chain connects TRBV5-1 to TRBJ1-1; D is possibly TRBD1 (6 bases). Germline V lookup: CDR1 SGHRS, CDR2 YFSETQ. This CDR3 is 16 amino acids long. V was cut by 4 bases and J by 5 bases, with 21 bases left in between. The chain's CDR3 is CASSQQGVASLTEAFF. CDR3 DNA sequence: TGCGCCAGCAGCCAACAGGGAGTTGCTTCTTTGACTGAAGCTTTCTTT.

The chain uses TRBV6-5 and TRBJ2-7; D is possibly TRBD1 (6 bases). Germline CDR1 reads MNHEY; CDR2 reads SVGAGI. Trimming cost V 6 bases and J 2 bases, with 14 bases left between them. The CDR3 is 14 residues long. CDR3 loop: CASRNHGTTYEQYF. The CDR3 DNA sequence: TGTGCCAGCAGGAACCACGGGACAACCTACGAGCAGTACTTC.

The gene calls are TRBV7-2 and TRBJ2-7, with D tentatively TRBD1 (6 bases). The CDR3 runs to 13 residues. Germline assignment: CDR1 SGHTA and CDR2 FQGNSA. Trimming stripped 5 bases from V and 6 bases from J, with 14 bases between. The CDR3 spells CASSAHRVGEQYF. The CDR3 bases are TGTGCCAGCAGCGCGCACAGGGTAGGCGAGCAGTACTTC.